Shown below are 8 T cell receptor beta chains from a single sample sequenced in a study of blood T cell repertoires in COVID-19. Measured with immunoSEQ multiplex PCR; TCRdb has only the in-frame clones, and not every one. The table shows fewer than 250,000 clones, with almost 90% occurring only once. Sample: PBMCs or T cells enriched from blood (not recorded which). The receptors were gathered from a man aged 30 to 45 who had been exposed to COVID-19.

J is TRBJ2-5 and V is TRBV5-1; possible D gene TRBD2, 6 bases. The length of the CDR3 is 13 residues. The germline CDR1 and CDR2 sequences are SGHRS and YFSETQ. Between the trimmed V and J ends, which lost 6 bases and 1 base, there was a span of 10 bases. The CDR3 spells CASKVGGQETQYF. The CDR3 region has the DNA TGCGCCAGCAAGGTCGGGGGCCAAGAGACCCAGTACTTC.

The rearrangement links TRBV7-2 to TRBJ1-2; 8 bases are shared with TRBD1. The CDR3 is 16 amino acids. V was clipped by 3 bases and J by 2 bases; unmatched bases: 8. Looked up from germline, CDR1 is SGHTA and CDR2 is FQGNSA. The chain's CDR3 is CASSLDRVVMNYGYTF. The CDR3 nucleotides read TGTGCCAGCAGCTTGGACAGGGTAGTAATGAACTATGGCTACACCTTC. Filled out from reference TRBV7-2 and TRBJ1-2, the complete variable domain reads GAGVSQSPSNKVTEKGKDVELRCDPISGHTALYWYRQSLGQGLEFLIYFQGNSAPDKSGLPSDRFSAERTGGSVSTLTIQRTQQEDSAVYLCASSLDRVVMNYGYTFGSGTRLTVV.

This clone has a single count. CDR3 loop: CSIRGNTEAFF. CDR3 DNA: TGCAGTATAAGGGGGAACACTGAAGCTTTCTTT. This sequence joins TRBV20-1 and TRBJ1-1, with D perhaps TRBD1 (5 bases). Germline V gene data show CDR1 as DFQATT and CDR2 as SNEGSKA (reference sequence). The CDR3 loop spans 11 amino acids. V was trimmed by 8 bases and J by 1 base, leaving 8 bases between them.

The rearrangement uses TRBV5-4 and TRBJ1-4, with 7 positions matching TRBD1. CDR3 size: 14 residues. The trim removed 3 bases at V and 8 bases at J, leaving 7 bases unmatched. Germline loops: CDR1 SGHNT, CDR2 YYREEE (reference sequence). CDR3 in DNA: TGTGCCAGCAGCTCACAGGGGCGATTCGAAAAACTGTTTTTT. This translates into CASSSQGRFEKLFF.

The chain has TRBV6-5 and TRBJ2-2; 9 bases align to TRBD1. Unmatched junction bases numbered 1, after V lost 1 base and J lost 4 bases. Germline V lookup: CDR1 MNHEY, CDR2 SVGAGI. This CDR3 contains 15 residues. This chain's CDR3 is CASSYLTGGTGELFF. The CDR3 nucleotides read TGTGCCAGCAGTTACTTGACAGGGGGCACCGGGGAGCTGTTTTTT.

The chain uses TRBV5-4 and TRBJ2-2; maybe TRBD2 (6 bases). Trimming took 6 bases from V and 1 from J, leaving 16 bases between them. The CDR3 sequence is 16 residues long. From germline, CDR1 is SGHNT and CDR2 YYREEE (reference sequence). CDR3 sequence (DNA): TGTGCCAGCACCCCGGCTCCAGCGGGGAACACCGGGGAGCTGTTTTTT. Its protein product is CASTPAPAGNTGELFF.

The chain employs TRBV5-5 and TRBJ1-3; D perhaps matches TRBD1 (6 bases). In germline, CDR1 is SGHKS, CDR2 YYEKEE (reference sequence). The CDR3 totals 17 residues. Deletions cut 4 bases from V and 4 bases from J, with 21 bases between. CDR3 sequence reads: CASSREGTRYIGNTIYF. Here the CDR3 DNA reads TGTGCCAGCAGCCGCGAAGGGACACGGTACATCGGAAACACCATATATTTT.

The V call is TRBV7-2, the J call TRBJ1-4; D is ambiguous. Trimming removed 5 bases at V and 4 bases at J, with 11 bases between. Germline V gene lookup returns CDR1 SGHTA and CDR2 FQGNSA. There are 14 residues in the CDR3. Written as DNA, the CDR3 is TGTGCCAGCAGCCTATCCTATTATAATGAAAAACTGTTTTTT. Its protein is CASSLSYYNEKLFF.